Listed here are 9 T cell receptor beta chains from one sample, sequenced in a study of T cell changes during pregnancy in multiple sclerosis. Measured with immunoSEQ multiplex PCR; TCRdb has only the in-frame clones, and not every one. The sample contains 51,000 or so clones, 93% of which appear only once. The sequenced sample was peripheral blood, obtained in the second trimester of pregnancy. These receptor sequences come from a female donor with multiple sclerosis, enrolled in a pregnancy study.

The gene calls are TRBV6-1 and TRBJ1-1; 9 positions match TRBD1. The CDR3 runs to 16 residues. V gave up 2 bases and J gave up 2 bases; unmatched junction bases: 6. Germline CDR1 reads MNHNS; CDR2 reads SASEGT. The CDR3 coding sequence is TGTGCCAGCAGTGAAAGTTCGGGACAGGGTAACACTGAAGCTTTCTTT. This encodes CASSESSGQGNTEAFF.

The chain uses TRBV7-9 and TRBJ2-1; unclear D gene. The CDR3 is made up of 11 amino acids. Deletions cut 6 bases from V and 10 bases from J, with 10 bases between. Looked up from germline, CDR1 is SEHNR and CDR2 is FQNEAQ (reference sequence). The CDR3 is CASSLSLEQFF. DNA for the CDR3: TGTGCCAGCAGTCTCTCCCTCGAGCAGTTCTTC.

The chain employs TRBV7-2 and TRBJ2-7, with 7 nucleotides matching TRBD2. This CDR3 is built from 14 residues. CDR1 is SGHTA and CDR2 is FQGNSA in the germline V gene. The junction had 4 bases not matched to a gene; V was cut back by 3 bases and J by 2 bases. The CDR3 loop reads CASSFGEGPYEQYF. The CDR3 DNA reads TGTGCCAGCAGCTTCGGGGAGGGGCCCTACGAGCAGTACTTC.

This chain uses TRBV7-9 with TRBJ2-3, with 10 bases lining up with TRBD2. The CDR3 is 15 amino acids. CDR1 and CDR2 from the germline V gene are SEHNR and FQNEAQ (reference sequence). Unmatched junction bases numbered 0, after V lost 0 bases and J lost 3 bases. CDR3 in amino acids: CASSLASGRTDTQYF. The CDR3 region has the DNA TGTGCCAGCAGCTTAGCTAGCGGGAGGACAGATACGCAGTATTTT.

This sequence joins TRBV18 and TRBJ2-1, with D possibly matching TRBD2 (6 bases). The length of the CDR3 is 14 residues. Germline V gene sequence: CDR1 KGHSH, CDR2 LQKENI. Between the trimmed V and J ends, which lost 3 bases and 10 bases, there was a span of 16 bases. CDR3 sequence: CASSPGLGKGEQFF. The CDR3 DNA sequence: TGTGCCAGCTCACCGGGACTCGGGAAGGGCGAGCAGTTCTTC.

The V and J genes are TRBV27 and TRBJ1-2, with 7 bases identical to TRBD1. CDR1 is MNHEY and CDR2 is SMNVEV in the germline V gene (reference sequence). V trimming: 7 bases; J trimming: 2 bases; junction bases outside the gene matches: 7. The CDR3 spans 14 residues. CDR3 region: CASKEGARNYGYTF. CDR3 nucleotide sequence: TGTGCCAGCAAGGAGGGGGCCAGGAACTATGGCTACACCTTC.

V and J are TRBV19 and TRBJ1-2, with 7 positions matching TRBD1. With V trimmed by 4 bases and J by 8 bases, 7 bases remained unmatched. From germline, CDR1 is LNHDA and CDR2 SQIVND (reference sequence). This CDR3 contains 13 residues. The CDR3 DNA sequence: TGTGCCAGTAGTAGCGGGTCAGGGGGAGGCTACACCTTC. As protein: CASSSGSGGGYTF.

For this clone: The junction departs from the called germline gene at one end, perhaps through a read error. This rearrangement joins TRBV5-1 to TRBJ1-2, with 9 bases aligning to TRBD1. CDR1 and CDR2 from the germline V gene are SGHRS and YFSETQ. The CDR3 is 16 amino acids. This chain's CDR3 is CASNLKDRGANYGYTF. The CDR3 DNA reads as TGCGCCAGCAACTTGAAGGACAGGGGAGCTAACTATGGCTACACCTTC.

The rearrangement joins TRBV27 to TRBJ1-1; no clear D. V shed 6 bases and J shed 11 bases, with 10 bases lying between them. The germline V gene has CDR1 MNHEY and CDR2 SMNVEV (reference sequence). This CDR3 spans 10 amino acids. The CDR3 region has the DNA TGTGCCAGCAGCCTAATGCATGCTTTCTTT. Its protein is CASSLMHAFF.